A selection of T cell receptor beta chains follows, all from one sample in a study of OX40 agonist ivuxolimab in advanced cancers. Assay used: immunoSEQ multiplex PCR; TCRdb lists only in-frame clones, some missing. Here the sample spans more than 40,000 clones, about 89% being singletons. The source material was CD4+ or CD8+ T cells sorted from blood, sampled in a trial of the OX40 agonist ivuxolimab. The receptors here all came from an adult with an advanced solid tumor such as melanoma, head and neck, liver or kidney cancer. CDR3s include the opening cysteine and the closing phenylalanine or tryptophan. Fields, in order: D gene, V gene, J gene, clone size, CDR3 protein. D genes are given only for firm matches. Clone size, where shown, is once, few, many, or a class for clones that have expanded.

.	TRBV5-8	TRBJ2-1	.	CASSLTVWHEQFF
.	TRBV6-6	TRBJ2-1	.	CASSYSERDRQFF
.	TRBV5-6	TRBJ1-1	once	CASSWGLPRGEAFF
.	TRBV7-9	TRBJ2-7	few	CASFSRGPSYEQYF
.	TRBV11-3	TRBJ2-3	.	CASSFTSRERSHGTQYF
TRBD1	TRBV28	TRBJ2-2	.	CASTYIQGEIGPGELFF
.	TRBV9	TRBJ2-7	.	CASSVGQAPYEQYF
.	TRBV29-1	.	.	CSVEDSYEQYF
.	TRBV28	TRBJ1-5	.	CASSSGDYGNQPQHF
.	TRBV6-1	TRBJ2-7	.	CASSGVAYEQYF
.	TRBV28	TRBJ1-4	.	CASIETGENEKLFF
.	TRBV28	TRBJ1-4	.	CASSPGIVVEKLFF
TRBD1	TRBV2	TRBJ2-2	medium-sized	CASSEATGVNTGELFF
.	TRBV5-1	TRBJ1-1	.	CASLLWAAFF
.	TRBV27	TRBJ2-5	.	CASSLLGDETQYF
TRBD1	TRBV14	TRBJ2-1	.	CASSPGQGSYNEQFF
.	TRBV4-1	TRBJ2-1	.	CASSRQDPAVSYNEQFF
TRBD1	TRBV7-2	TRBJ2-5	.	CASRGQGLQTQYF
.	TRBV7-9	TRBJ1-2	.	CASSTTGAVRESHF
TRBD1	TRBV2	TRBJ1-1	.	CASSSRDRNTEAFF
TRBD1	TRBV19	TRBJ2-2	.	CASRPHRGGVGELFF
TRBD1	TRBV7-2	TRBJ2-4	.	CASSLEGQNKNIQYF
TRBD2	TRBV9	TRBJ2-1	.	CASSVGGGPDNEQFF
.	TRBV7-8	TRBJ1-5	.	CASSLGGGWNQPQHF
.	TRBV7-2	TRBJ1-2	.	CASSLEQQANYGYTF
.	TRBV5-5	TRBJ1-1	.	CASSLGSNTEAFF
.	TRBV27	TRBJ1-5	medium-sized	CASGAPYSNQPQHF
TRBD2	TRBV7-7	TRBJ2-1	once	CASSQSLAGYNEQFF
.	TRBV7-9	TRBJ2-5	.	CASSEGGEETQYF
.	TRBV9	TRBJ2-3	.	CASSVDIQGIADTQYF
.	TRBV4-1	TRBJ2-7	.	CASSQGAGAYEQYF
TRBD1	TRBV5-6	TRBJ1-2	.	CASSSGTGGLHGYTF
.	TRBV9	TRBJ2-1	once	CASSVDYNNYNEQFF
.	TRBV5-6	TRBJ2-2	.	CASSASLTQSTGELFF
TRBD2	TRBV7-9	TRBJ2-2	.	CASSPGLAGVTGELFF
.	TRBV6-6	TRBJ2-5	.	CASSYPRGVEETQYF